Here is one T cell receptor beta chain with its context. The entry originates in a study of regulatory T cells in long-lasting Graves disease. Sample time point: newly diagnosed GD, antithyroid drugs for less than 3 months. Researchers made the TCR library from RNA that was extracted from PBMCs. Arm-PCR with iRepertoire HTBI primers amplified the CDR3 regions for these TCR beta libraries. MiXCR, run by TCRdb on the multiplex PCR reads, gives a single entry per CDR3 protein. The sample contains about 520,000 distinct CDR3 sequences, about 12% of which appear only once. V dropped 8 bases and J dropped 3 bases, with 10 bases sitting between them. The germline CDR1 and CDR2 sequences are SNHLY and FYNNEI. This CDR3 has 13 amino acids. The same data also contributed to another study, on T cells in Graves' hyperthyroidism and ophthalmopathy.

This receptor was obtained from a woman in her twenties or thirties with Graves disease. V and J are TRBV2 and TRBJ1-4, with a weak D call TRBD1 (5 bases). Source: peripheral blood mononuclear cells (PBMCs), taken at new diagnosis, from a patient treated with antithyroid drugs. The CDR3 here is CASERGPNEKLFF. Written as DNA, the CDR3 is TGTGCCAGCGAGAGGGGTCCTAATGAAAAACTGTTTTTT.